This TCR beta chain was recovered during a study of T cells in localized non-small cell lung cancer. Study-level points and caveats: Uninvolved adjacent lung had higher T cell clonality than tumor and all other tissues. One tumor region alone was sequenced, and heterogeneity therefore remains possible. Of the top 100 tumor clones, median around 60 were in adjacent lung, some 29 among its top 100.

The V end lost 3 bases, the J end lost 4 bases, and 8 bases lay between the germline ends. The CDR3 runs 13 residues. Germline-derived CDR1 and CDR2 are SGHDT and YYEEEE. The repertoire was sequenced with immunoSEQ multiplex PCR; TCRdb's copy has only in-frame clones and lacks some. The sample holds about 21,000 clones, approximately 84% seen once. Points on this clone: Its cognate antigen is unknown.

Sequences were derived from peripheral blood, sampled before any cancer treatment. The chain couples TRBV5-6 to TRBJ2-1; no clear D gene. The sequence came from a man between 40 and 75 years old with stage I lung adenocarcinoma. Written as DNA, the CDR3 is TGTGCCAGCAGCTCTGGGGTTTACAATGAGCAGTTCTTC. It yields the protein CASSSGVYNEQFF.